This TCR beta chain was retrieved from a study of blood T cell repertoires in COVID-19. Study information: PBMCs, B-cell-depleted T cells, or T cells provided the cDNA or gDNA that made up the material.

Study members were between about 18 and 100 years old and lived in 20 to 25 US regions. Cohorts were determined from participant-reported clinical history. CDR1 and CDR2 from the germline V gene are SGHDN and FVKESK. The CDR3 sequence is 12 residues long. Trimming took 2 bases from V and 7 from J, leaving 9 bases between them. The table came from immunoSEQ multiplex PCR; TCRdb's copy has only in-frame clones and leaves some out. The table records around 330,000 clones, more than 75% of them present only once. The clonotype originates from a man aged 60 to 69 who had recovered from COVID-19. The sample comprised PBMCs or T cells enriched from blood (not recorded which). The rearrangement uses TRBV14 and TRBJ2-7; perhaps TRBD1 as D (6 bases). In DNA form, the CDR3 reads TGTGCCAGCAGCCAACAGGGGTGGGAGCAGTACTTC. This translates into CASSQQGWEQYF.